Listed below are T cell receptor beta chains from one sample, sequenced in a study of cytomegalovirus exposure and HLA in healthy donors. Produced via immunoSEQ multiplex PCR; TCRdb's table is partial and in-frame only. The sample holds 110,000 to 150,000 clones, about 77% seen once. The sequenced material came from PBMCs. The receptor source for this set is a male donor in good health and CMV-seronegative. CDR3s include the opening cysteine and the closing phenylalanine or tryptophan. The D gene is left open where the match is weak. The size entry is marked missing in some rows and otherwise reads once, few, many or a size class.

J,size,V,D,length,CDR3,DNA
TRBJ1-5,once,TRBV15,TRBD1,12,CATSLEQGGQHF,TGTGCCACCAGCCTAGAGCAGGGGGGCCAGCATTTT
TRBJ2-7,NA,TRBV5-1,TRBD1,12,CASGQGAYEQYF,TGCGCCAGCGGACAGGGGGCCTACGAGCAGTACTTC
TRBJ2-1,NA,TRBV10-2,TRBD2,15,CASSEQRGVYNEQFF,TGCGCCAGCAGTGAACAGCGGGGGGTGTACAATGAGCAGTTCTTC
TRBJ1-2,NA,TRBV27,TRBD1,16,CASSLTGGVRKDGYTF,TGTGCCAGCAGTTTGACAGGGGGCGTAAGGAAGGATGGCTACACCTTC
TRBJ1-1,NA,TRBV7-8,NA,14,CASSADSWNTEAFF,TGTGCCAGCAGCGCAGACAGTTGGAACACTGAAGCTTTCTTT
TRBJ1-6,NA,TRBV5-4,NA,15,CASSPTGSYNSPLHF,TGTGCCAGCAGCCCCACAGGGTCCTATAATTCACCCCTCCACTTT
TRBJ1-4,NA,TRBV5-1,NA,14,CASSLLTSSEKLFF,TGCGCCAGCAGCTTGTTGACTAGTAGTGAAAAACTGTTTTTT
TRBJ1-2,NA,TRBV7-8,TRBD1,15,CASSLPGQGKRGYTF,TGTGCCAGCAGCCTCCCGGGACAGGGGAAAAGAGGCTACACCTTC
TRBJ2-1,NA,TRBV10-1,TRBD2,16,CASSESTLAGVYEQFF,TGCGCCAGCAGTGAGTCAACACTAGCGGGAGTCTATGAGCAGTTCTTC
TRBJ1-1,NA,TRBV9,NA,15,CASSIIQGIGTEAFF,TGTGCCAGCAGCATCATACAGGGTATCGGCACTGAAGCTTTCTTT
TRBJ2-7,NA,TRBV13,NA,14,CASSPLGMRGEQYF,TGTGCCAGCAGCCCATTAGGCATGAGGGGGGAGCAGTACTTC
TRBJ2-3,once,TRBV27,NA,17,CASSSPARGSSTDTQYF,TGTGCCAGCAGTTCCCCTGCCAGGGGTTCTAGCACAGATACGCAGTATTTT
TRBJ2-5,NA,TRBV9,TRBD2,17,CASSPRLAGGPEETQYF,TGTGCCAGCAGCCCCCGACTAGCGGGAGGGCCGGAAGAGACCCAGTACTTC
TRBJ1-1,NA,TRBV14,NA,17,CASSETYRRGRLTEAFF,TGTGCCAGCAGCGAGACCTACAGGAGGGGTCGCCTCACTGAAGCTTTCTTT
TRBJ1-1,NA,TRBV18,NA,17,CASSPRLGGPMNTEAFF,TGTGCCAGCTCACCACGGTTGGGCGGGCCCATGAACACTGAAGCTTTCTTT
TRBJ2-2,NA,TRBV19,NA,14,CASKPGMYTGELFF,TGTGCCAGTAAGCCAGGGATGTACACCGGGGAGCTGTTTTTT
TRBJ1-1,NA,TRBV18,NA,16,CASSPGVEGRRGLDFF,TGTGCCAGCTCTCCGGGTGTTGAGGGGCGCAGGGGTTTGGATTTCTTT